Sequencing of this TCR beta chain was carried out in a study of blood T cells in healthy people across ages (dated by TCRdb to between 2014 and 2017). Turning to the overall study: In model experiments, template switching captured about one uniquely barcoded TCR beta cDNA molecule for every two T cells. Using deep sequencing normalized with unique cDNA molecular identifiers, the study measured how TCR beta repertoire diversity changes with age. The donors were divided into four age groups: young (average about 15 years), middle-aged (roughly 40), aged (approximately 62) and long-lived (around 87). Donors of different ages were randomly distributed across sequencing lanes to avoid experimental bias. The study analyzed two additional independent replicas of 1 million unique cDNA reads from the same blood draw for two donors, one aged 18 to 29 and one aged 80 or older.

The approximately 40 donors, aged 6 to 90 years, were systemically healthy Caucasian individuals from Russia. Approximately 9.7 milliliters of peripheral blood were drawn from each donor into EDTA-treated Vacutainer tubes. PBMCs were isolated by Ficoll-Paque density-gradient centrifugation, with at least 6.5 million obtained per sample. Trizol reagent was used to extract total RNA from the PBMCs, yielding at least 5.5 micrograms per sample. For every donor, flow cytometry on a PBMC aliquot measured the percentage of naive CD45RAhigh/CD27high T cells. The method was 5' RACE. Instrument used: Illumina HiSeq 2500. A second PCR of about 7 to 12 cycles was run with a J-beta primer mix and a sample-barcoded 5' primer. Each TCR beta cDNA molecule received a unique molecular identifier from a template-switch 5' adaptor carrying 12 random nucleotides. Each sample yielded at least 2.5 million CDR3-containing paired-end reads. The Mint cDNA synthesis kit, primed by a TRBC-specific oligonucleotide, was used to synthesize first-strand cDNA from all RNA. Following uracil-DNA glycosylase treatment, a first 18-cycle PCR with universal primers M1SS and BC2_uni_R was performed on all cDNA. As for the original processing: Normalization of each sample was performed by random selection of 1 million high-quality reads, each carrying a distinct molecular identifier. Instead of being binned into consensus sequences, reads with shared molecular identifiers were discarded. MiTCR, with a Q25 quality threshold and the strictest error-elimination algorithm, was used for CDR3 identification, clonotype clustering and error correction. A nonparametric unseen species model using Euler transformation provided a lower-bound estimate of total TCR beta diversity. Using fastp at Q25 and MiXCR, TCRdb reprocessed the public reads and kept productive beta chains. Each CDR3 protein appears once, grouped with its most common genes and DNA. The V and J calls come from TCRdb's annotation, not from the publication. The sample table records around 1.1 million distinct CDR3 sequences; about two fifths of these occur just once. Under 15% of the sample is held by the ten biggest clonotypes.

This clonotype was detected only a few times. This receptor's antigen is unknown. Per-base qualities were not stored, and no clone one base away is much larger. V loses 4 bases of germline sequence and J loses 5 bases, and the interval between the two ends is 21 bases. CDR1 and CDR2 were assigned from the germline V gene as SGDLS and YYNGEE. The CDR3, from cysteine to phenylalanine, totals 17 residues. Of the read, only the CDR3 DNA is kept; its 51 bases are in frame from base 1. Results and caveats for the whole study, not just this receptor: Because the CMV infection status of the donors was unknown, age-related changes in expanded clonotypes may potentially have been confounded. There was a strong correlation between observed TCR beta diversity and the percentage of naive T cells measured by flow cytometry. The long-lived group showed more naive CD4+ T cells, fewer expanded clones and increased TCR diversity than the aged group, suggesting age selection. Since profiling was done on bulk unsorted PBMCs, naive and antigen-experienced compartments could not be conclusively compared. Total diversity estimates from one million sequenced T cells were considered lower bounds and underestimates. As age increased, observed TCR beta diversity per million T cells dropped in a roughly linear way, and a significant reduction was already evident by age 40.

Recombination connected TRBV9 to TRBJ2-2; a tentative D call is TRBD1 (6 bases match). The sequence derives from a young man in good health. The specimen sequenced was blood. The CDR3 in this case is CASSPKGETSGTGELFF. The nucleotide sequence reads as follows: TGTGCCAGCAGCCCCAAGGGGGAGACCAGCGGAACCGGGGAGCTGTTTTTT.